This T cell receptor beta chain was identified during a study of blood T cell repertoires in COVID-19. V lost 1 base to trimming and J lost 1 base, with 3 bases between them. The germline V gene encodes CDR1 SGHVS and CDR2 FQNEAQ. There are 13 residues in the CDR3. Original data processing: Amplifying reference gene primers gave estimates of nucleated cell counts. TCRdb keeps only in-frame clones here, not all; method: immunoSEQ multiplex PCR. That table supplies the V and J calls and clone size; D and trimming were determined from the DNA. The sample holds a few hundred thousand clones, more than 70% seen once.

This clonotype was obtained from a woman aged 18 to 35 with acute or convalescent COVID-19. The chain combines TRBV7-8 with TRBJ2-3, with no clear D. The sample consisted of peripheral blood. CDR3 amino acids: CASSLGRTDTQYF. The CDR3 DNA follows: TGTGCCAGCAGCTTAGGGCGCACAGATACGCAGTATTTT.